This TCR beta chain was recorded in a study of molecular identifiers for immune sequencing clone quantification. Overall study: Five portions were made in replicates from RNA of roughly 18,000 or 92,000 naive CD8 cells, and four underwent sequencing.

This clonotype was seen many times. Its target is unknown. General observations from the study: Investigators reportedly could detect spiked Jurkat TCR RNA from one cell among approximately 930,000 naive cells.

TCRdb used MiXCR to reprocess the PCR reads, holding one entry per CDR3 protein. The sample records about half a million distinct CDR3 sequences, roughly a fifth being singletons. With RNA at 10%, 30% or 50%, naive CD8 libraries came from approximately 22,000 to 940,000 sorted cells. Sorting captured naive CD8 T cells as CD8+CD4-CCR7+CD45RA+. Germline CDR1 and CDR2: SQVTM and ANQGSEA. With 1 base removed from V and 3 bases from J, the gap between germline ends came to 19 bases. The CDR3 loop spans 16 amino acids. The gene calls are TRBV29-1 and TRBJ2-7; perhaps TRBD2 as D (5 bases). This receptor was taken from a human donor in good health. Some libraries in this study had Jurkat cell RNA spiked in. The sequenced material came from naive CD8+ T cells from blood, with Jurkat cell RNA spiked in. The subset here: FACS-sorted CD8+CD4-CCR7+CD45RA+ naive T cells. Written as DNA, the CDR3 is TGCAGCGTTGAAGCTAGCTCGGACGGAAGCTACTACGAGCAGTACTTC. Translated: CSVEASSDGSYYEQYF.